This TCR beta chain emerged from a study of PD-1 blockade in classical Hodgkin lymphoma. Whole-study results and caveats: Complete responders possessed baseline diversity comparable to newly diagnosed patients. Newly diagnosed patients were reported to exhibit reduced baseline TCR diversity relative to healthy donors.

Data came from immunoSEQ multiplex PCR; TCRdb stores just in-frame clones and leaves some out. This table holds 100,000 or so clones, approximately 94% found once. The V segment lost 6 bases and the J segment 7 bases; nucleotides outside the gene matches: 9. Germline V gene lookup returns CDR1 MNHNS and CDR2 SASEGT. The CDR3 totals 13 residues. Time point described: cycle 4 day 1 (C4D1), after six to seven weeks of nivolumab. All patients relapsed after autologous stem cell transplantation, and brentuximab vedotin exposure varied. A remark on this clone: Antigen: not known.

The sequencing here drew on peripheral blood mononuclear cells (PBMCs), taken before the fourth cycle of nivolumab. V and J are TRBV6-1 and TRBJ2-7, with 7 bases matching TRBD2. This clonotype was obtained from a human donor with classical Hodgkin lymphoma. As DNA, the CDR3 is TGTGCCAGCAGCCCCGGACTAGTGGGTGAGCAGTACTTC. Protein sequence: CASSPGLVGEQYF.